This T cell receptor (beta chain) was sequenced in a study of cytomegalovirus exposure and HLA in healthy donors (TCRdb year 2017). In the study overall: An earlier analysis of approximately 640 of the donors reported 250 to 350 Gb of sequence data and some 100 million unique TCR beta sequences from 190 million or so T cells. An early release that covered about 600 HLA-typed donors contained about 300 gigabases of sequencing data and 80 million or so unique TCR sequences. Of the roughly 390 genotyped donors, 65% to 90% fell in the genetic ancestry cluster associated with self-reported Caucasian donors. The study aimed to test whether cataloging public T cell receptors could reveal signatures of past pathogen exposure. The study profiled the T cell repertoires of fewer than 850 subjects by immunosequencing and related them to cytomegalovirus serostatus. Along with the roughly 610-subject first cohort, a separate validation cohort of some 130 different subjects was used. To predict cytomegalovirus infection status, the study brought together high-throughput TCR immunosequencing, statistical association of individual TCRs with disease status, and machine learning. To study patterns of TCR occurrence, a later analysis re-analyzed previously published TCR beta repertoires from more than 550 donors and added high-resolution HLA genotyping. In the later analysis, no new phenotypic data were used to find candidate immune exposures; instead, reliance was placed on TCR beta sequences and their occurrence across donors. An earlier analysis of 500 to 750 of the donors applied high-throughput TCR beta sequencing to assess whether each TCR beta V gene segment acted as functional or pseudogenic. Alongside the repertoire data, information on donor age, sex, ethnicity and CMV serostatus was compiled. Genome-wide SNP genotypes for about 60% of the 666 donors were used in a later genetic analysis, which treated that subset as a discovery cohort. Every discovery cohort repertoire had been produced on one sequencing platform. HLA typing included class I and class II loci at four-digit resolution. The number of donors typed differed by locus, with about 629-630 for A, B, C, DRB1 and DQB1, roughly 520 for DQA1, 606 for DPA1, and some 440 for DPB1. Because of strong linkage in the cohort, roughly five DR-DQ haplotypes were treated as single units for association and clustering. On average, about 240,000 unique TCR beta nucleotide sequences were sequenced per donor among 398 genotyped donors of the cohort, with around 19% of those sequences being non-productive. The study at large found these results: In a later genetic analysis, fewer N-insertions in productive TCRs were reported among donors in an Asian-associated ancestry cluster than the roughly 700-donor mean. At a false discovery rate of 0.05, a later analysis linked 16,951 TCR beta sequences to specific HLA alleles. The earlier analysis of some 560 of the donors excluded roughly 16 rarely observed V segments, including chromosome 9 orphons, because counts were too low. CMV serostatus was the only immune exposure information available for the cohort. According to a later analysis, TCR association rates differed among HLA loci, with DRB1 alleles showing the most associated TCRs and HLA-C alleles showing the fewest. A later analysis reported that several top co-occurrence clusters appeared linked to parvovirus B19, influenza, CMV and Epstein-Barr virus. A later analysis found that HLA-associated TCR beta chains were more clonally expanded and had lower generation probabilities than equally common non-associated chains. When HLA alleles, especially DR and DQ, strongly co-occurred, attributing TCR associations to individual alleles was difficult. This cohort had only TCR beta chains sequenced, and the lack of alpha or paired-chain data limited which features could be detected. The 87-base-pair reads could not distinguish some IMGT-functional V segments, including TRBV6-2 and TRBV6-3, so those segments were excluded. Roughly uniform sequencing depth across donors was assumed in presence/absence analyses, although this assumption may not hold. The study listed around 160 TCR beta chains as associated with cytomegalovirus. Because HLA typing was missing for some donors at each locus, association tests included only the typed subset. According to the authors, the approach could potentially be generalized to other disease states and immunological phenotypes. According to a later analysis, most CMV-associated TCR beta chains appeared to be HLA-restricted, and the HLA associations seemed to be driven largely by CMV exposure. A further reported finding was that TCR beta sequences accurately predicted the HLA-A and HLA-B alleles for most subjects in the first cohort. A cluster of highly shared sequence variants was judged likely to represent a technical artifact of the sequencing pipeline. A later genetic analysis associated a missense DCLRE1C variant with V-gene and J-gene trimming of TCR beta chains, and an independent cohort replicated the association. Most TCR sequences were seen in very few donors, while some public TCRs were found in many individuals. Three of the identified cytomegalovirus-associated TCR beta chains were confirmed in vitro to be specific for cytomegalovirus antigens. In an earlier analysis of a few hundred of the donors, most TCR beta V segments were observed in productive rearrangements about 90% or about 30% of the time, broadly matching IMGT annotations. The classifier was reported to diagnose cytomegalovirus status with high specificity and sensitivity in both the original and validation cohorts. Correlated functional status among segregating V segments might be attributable to linkage disequilibrium, but an unknown experimental factor could not be ruled out.

Trimming leaves V shorter by 4 bases and J shorter by 1 base, with the junction holding 9 bases beyond the gene matches. The germline V gene encodes CDR1 MDHEN and CDR2 SYDVKM. Measured from the cysteine to the phenylalanine, the CDR3 is 18 residues long. The kept DNA is CDR3 alone, 54 bases in frame from the first base. In total, 500 to 700 healthy bone marrow donors made up the cohort. At the time of sampling, every cohort member was nominally healthy, though immune exposures that went unrecorded were likely present. The donor tested CMV seropositive, placing the donor among the roughly 300 seropositive members of the cohort. Each donor provided a peripheral blood sample, and peripheral blood mononuclear cells were used for TCR beta sequencing. The Qiagen DNeasy Blood Extraction Kit was used to extract genomic DNA from the blood cell samples. To prepare the library, the immunoSEQ multiplex PCR assay was applied. For the multiplex PCR, a mixture combining 60 forward primers for TCR Vbeta segments and 13 reverse primers for TCR Jbeta segments was used. The CDR3 region of rearranged TCR beta genes was amplified from genomic DNA with a multiplex PCR assay. On the Illumina HiSeq System, the amplified TCR beta libraries were sequenced as 87-base-pair reads. Regarding the original processing steps: A later analysis counted about 80 million unique TCR beta chains across the 650 to 700 repertoires, and some 11 million of these chains were shared by at least two donors. Raw reads were error-corrected and collapsed into unique sequences by a nearest-neighbor algorithm in which closely related sequences were merged to remove PCR and sequencing errors. CDR3 sequences were aligned to IMGT reference sequences to assign V, D and J gene segments. For a sequence to be retained, a match of at least six nucleotides to both a V gene segment and a J gene segment was required. Rearrangements were called productive when the CDR3 lacked stop codons and stayed in frame with V and J; all others were non-productive. Following IMGT convention, CDR3 was defined as the stretch from the second conserved V-encoded cysteine up to the conserved J-encoded phenylalanine. The earlier analysis of 450 to 750 of the donors excluded any sequence lacking an unambiguous match to a single V gene segment. In an earlier analysis of several hundred of the donors, V segments were called functional above 56.7% productive rearrangements and were called segregating when the between-donor standard deviation exceeded 5%. A statistical classification framework was built to diagnose cytomegalovirus status from the catalog of TCR beta chain sequences. V and J gene assignment, in a later analysis, came from comparing TCR nucleotide sequences with IMGT/GENE-DB human TR gene sequences. In a later analysis, CDR3 sequences and most-parsimonious VDJ recombination scenarios were assigned using the TCRdist pipeline. In a later analysis, each TCR beta chain was defined by its CDR3 amino acid sequence together with its V-gene family, and reads without a unique V-gene family were excluded. As a way to deal with suspected cross-contamination and a sequencing artifact, a later analysis dropped 450 to 600 nucleotide sequences that were highly shared and had low generation probability. In a later analysis, a clonal expansion index was calculated for each public chain from normalized within-repertoire ranks of inferred template counts. Generation probabilities in a later analysis came from a VDJ recombination model fitted to out-of-frame rearrangements, and those results were checked against IGoR. A later analysis scored TCR-TCR, TCR-HLA and TCR-CMV co-occurrence with hypergeometric tests, applying a repertoire-size bias correction to TCR pairs. In a later analysis, false discovery rates were estimated by permuting HLA or CMV assignments 20 times. A later analysis grouped co-occurring TCRs with DBSCAN, adding TCRdist sequence similarity when clustering within HLA-allele-positive subsets. For co-occurrence clustering, repertoires with fewer than 30,000 or more than 120,000 public chains were excluded, along with four or five repertoires with anomalous nucleotide sharing. The table was pulled from immuneACCESS by TCRdb, which kept in-frame rearrangements only. Such tables lose some clones; where checked, under half of the loss comes from unresolved V genes, and the rest has no known cause. V and J calls and clone size follow that table, whereas D and trimming were derived from the DNA. Within this sample are approximately 190,000 clones, with roughly 80% of them counted one time only. Of the sample, 6.5% is held by the ten largest clones.

Comments on this clone: It lacks a known antigen. No much larger clone is present one base from it, and per-base qualities are unavailable.

Sequencing was performed on PBMCs. The receptor was derived from a woman aged 50 to 60 in good health and CMV-seropositive. The receptor chain draws on TRBV28 and TRBJ2-3; 12 junctional bases match TRBD2. Here is the DNA: TGTGCCAGCAGTTCGCTAGCGGGAGGGAGTGGGCGCACAGATACGCAGTATTTT. The translation is CASSSLAGGSGRTDTQYF. Where the CDR3 stops, the reference TRBV28 and TRBJ2-3 genes take over; the full variable domain is DVKVTQSSRYLVKRTGEKVFLECVQDMDHENMFWYRQDPGLGLRLIYFSYDVKMKEKGDIPEGYSVSREKKERFSLILESASTNQTSMYLCASSSLAGGSGRTDTQYFGPGTRLTVL.